These 11 T cell receptor beta chains were sequenced from one sample in a study of T cell responses to AZD1222 COVID-19 vaccine. The data were produced by immunoSEQ multiplex PCR, yet TCRdb's version contains in-frame clones alone and is incomplete. Of 85,000 to 130,000 clones in the sample, 80% to 90% were seen once. The sample here was peripheral blood, taken on day 0 of AZD1222 vaccination. The receptors come from an adult in good health.

The V call is TRBV18, the J call TRBJ2-7; a possible D gene is TRBD2 (5 bases). The CDR3 loop spans 13 amino acids. Germline V gene data show CDR1 as KGHSH and CDR2 as LQKENI. With 2 bases removed from V and 7 bases from J, the gap between germline ends came to 12 bases. DNA for the CDR3: TGTGCCAGCTCACCAACTAGAAGGGAAGAGCAGTACTTC. Translation gives CASSPTRREEQYF.

The chain combines TRBV18 with TRBJ2-1; 7 bases map to TRBD1. Germline lookup yields CDR1 KGHSH and CDR2 LQKENI. This CDR3 has 13 residues. V lost 3 bases and J lost 7; bases outside the gene matches: 3. CDR3 sequence (DNA): TGTGCCAGCTCACCCGGGACAGTTAATGAGCAGTTCTTC. Protein: CASSPGTVNEQFF.

The J gene is TRBJ2-7, the V gene TRBV29-1; 7 bases fit TRBD1. Trimming at V came to 4 bases and at J to 3 bases, leaving 3 bases not matched to a gene. This CDR3 is 12 amino acids long. Germline values: CDR1 SQVTM, CDR2 ANQGSEA. Here the CDR3 reads CSVGDRDYEQYF. The CDR3, as DNA: TGCAGCGTTGGAGACAGGGACTACGAGCAGTACTTC.

In DNA, the CDR3 is TGCGCCAGCATGCCCCGAGAGACCGGGGAGCTGTTTTTT. It encodes CASMPRETGELFF. The rearrangement links TRBV5-1 to TRBJ2-2; D is unclear. CDR1 is SGHRS and CDR2 is YFSETQ in the germline V gene. The CDR3 totals 13 residues. V lost 6 bases to trimming and J lost 5 bases, with 11 bases between them.

The genes are TRBV6-1 and TRBJ2-1; 11 positions match TRBD2. V gave up 4 bases and J gave up 4 bases; unmatched junction bases: 6. Germline V gene lookup returns CDR1 MNHNS and CDR2 SASEGT. CDR3 size: 16 residues. The CDR3 sequence: CASSALTSGNYNEQFF. For the CDR3, the DNA is TGTGCCAGCAGTGCTTTGACTAGCGGGAATTACAATGAGCAGTTCTTC.

The chain links TRBV4-1 to TRBJ2-5; D is unclear. CDR1 is MGHRA, CDR2 YSYEKL, per germline. V lost 1 base, J lost 5 bases, and 17 bases lay in between. CDR3 length: 16 residues. The CDR3 nucleotides are TGCGCCAGCAGCCAAGCTGCCGCACCCCGAGGCGAGACCCAGTACTTC. Its protein is CASSQAAAPRGETQYF.

This chain uses TRBV4-1 with TRBJ1-6; tentatively, D is TRBD1 (5 bases). The germline V gene encodes CDR1 MGHRA and CDR2 YSYEKL. This CDR3 comprises 15 residues. V was cut by 3 bases and J by 7 bases, with 13 bases left in between. Here the CDR3 DNA reads TGCGCCAGCAGCCAGTGGAGGGACCCCAATTCACCCCTCCACTTT. Amino acid sequence: CASSQWRDPNSPLHF.

The gene calls are TRBV5-1 and TRBJ1-1, with a tentative D call TRBD1 (6 bases). The germline V and J ends were trimmed by 0 bases and 7 bases, with 7 bases remaining between them. CDR1 is SGHRS, CDR2 YFSETQ, per germline. The CDR3 length is 12 residues. The CDR3 DNA sequence: TGCGCCAGCAGCTTGGGGACAGTTGAAGCTTTCTTT. Translation: CASSLGTVEAFF.

This clone was recorded a few times. The genes are TRBV6-5 and TRBJ1-5; a possible D gene is TRBD1 (6 bases). Germline-derived CDR1 and CDR2 are MNHEY and SVGAGI. V lost 5 bases to trimming and J lost 7 bases, with 12 bases between them. The CDR3 totals 13 residues. The CDR3, as DNA: TGTGCCAGCAGTCACAGGGTGAACCAGCCCCAGCATTTT. Translating it yields CASSHRVNQPQHF.

This chain connects TRBV18 to TRBJ1-2; unclear D gene. The CDR3 is made up of 13 amino acids. CDR1 is KGHSH, CDR2 LQKENI, per germline. V dropped 5 bases and J dropped 3 bases, with 10 bases sitting between them. The CDR3 reads CASSVQEDYGYTF. CDR3 coding DNA: TGTGCCAGCTCAGTCCAGGAGGACTATGGCTACACCTTC.

Note on this clone: This sample also contains other DNA sequences that code for the same CDR3. V gene TRBV10-3 combines with J gene TRBJ2-7; TRBD2 matches at 7 bases. V lost 2 bases, J lost 0 bases, and 1 base stayed unmatched. Germline CDR1 and CDR2: ENHRY and SYGVKD. The CDR3 length is 14 residues. Written as DNA, the CDR3 is TGTGCCATCAGTGAGCGCGGGAGCTCCTACGAGCAGTACTTC. This sequence encodes CAISERGSSYEQYF.